The 14 T cell receptor beta chains given below trace back to one sample, sequenced in a study of CD8 T cells in Susac syndrome. It was with random hexamers that about 0.45 to 1 ug RNA was reverse transcribed. TCRdb reanalysed the immunoSEQ multiplex PCR reads using MiXCR and keeps one entry per CDR3 protein. The sample records approximately 190,000 distinct CDR3 sequences, approximately 96% being singletons. Specimen: CD4+ T cells from PBMCs. The receptors here all came from a human donor with Susac syndrome.

This sequence joins TRBV19 and TRBJ2-7; D is perhaps TRBD2 (6 bases). Trimming removed 10 bases from V and 0 bases from J, with 16 bases in between. The CDR3 runs to 14 residues. Germline CDR1 reads LNHDA; CDR2 reads SQIVND (reference sequence). DNA for the CDR3: TGTGCCACCAGCGGGCAGGTGAGCTCCTACGAGCAGTACTTC. It is translated as CATSGQVSSYEQYF.

This clonotype showed up just once. This chain uses TRBV30 with TRBJ1-1; D is undetermined. Germline CDR1 and CDR2: GTSNPN and SVGIG (reference sequence). With 5 bases removed from V and 4 bases from J, the gap between germline ends came to 14 bases. The CDR3 covers 13 residues. The CDR3 DNA reads TGTGCCTGGGGCGACGGGTACCCCACTGAAGCTTTCTTT. This sequence encodes CAWGDGYPTEAFF.

The chain joins TRBV30 to TRBJ1-5; possibly TRBD1 for D (6 bases). The CDR3 spans 13 residues. CDR1 GTSNPN and CDR2 SVGIG come from the germline V gene (reference sequence). Trimming removed 4 bases at V and 7 bases at J, with 14 bases between. CDR3 in amino acids: CAWTQGGGQPQHF. CDR3 DNA sequence: TGTGCCTGGACCCAGGGAGGGGGACAGCCCCAGCATTTT.

This sequence joins TRBV7-9 and TRBJ1-1; 7 bases line up with TRBD1. J gave up 5 bases and V 6 bases, and 6 bases lay outside the gene matches. From germline, CDR1 is SEHNR and CDR2 FQNEAQ (reference sequence). The CDR3 is made up of 13 amino acids. The DNA of the CDR3 is TGTGCCAGCAGTCGGTTACAGGGGACTGAAGCTTTCTTT. It is translated as CASSRLQGTEAFF.

The chain couples TRBV7-2 to TRBJ1-1; 7 bases fit TRBD1. In germline, CDR1 is SGHTA, CDR2 FQGNSA. The V gene end was trimmed by 5 bases and the J gene end by 5 bases; junction bases not matched to a gene: 11. This CDR3 is built from 15 residues. CDR3 sequence reads: CASSPRQGGGTEAFF. The CDR3 DNA reads TGTGCCAGCAGCCCGCGACAGGGAGGCGGGACTGAAGCTTTCTTT.

For the CDR3, the DNA is TGTGCCACCAGCAGAGGACAGGGGGCGAGGCCCCTCCACTTT. It encodes CATSRGQGARPLHF. This sequence joins TRBV15 and TRBJ1-6, with 10 bases identical to TRBD1. The CDR3 runs to 14 residues. Germline V lookup: CDR1 LNHNV, CDR2 YYDKDF (reference sequence). V shed 1 base and J 13 bases; nucleotides not matched to a gene: 4.

This clonotype has a single count. The chain carries TRBV12-3 or TRBV12-4 and TRBJ2-7, with a possible D match to TRBD2 (5 bases). The CDR3 consists of 14 residues. V lost 8 bases to trimming and J lost 2 bases, with 16 bases between them. CDR3 sequence: CASCNVAGTYEQYF. CDR3 coding DNA: TGTGCCAGCTGTAACGTGGCCGGGACCTACGAGCAGTACTTC.

The chain employs TRBV12-3 or TRBV12-4 and TRBJ1-2; no clear D gene. V lost 1 base to trimming and J lost 6 bases, with 15 bases between them. CDR3 length: 15 amino acids. CDR3 coding DNA: TGTGCCAGCAGTTTAGGTCGGGGTACCGGCGATGGCTACACCTTC. Encoded protein: CASSLGRGTGDGYTF.

The V gene is TRBV20-1, the J gene TRBJ2-4; D gene unclear. CDR1 DFQATT and CDR2 SNEGSKA come from the germline V gene (reference sequence). V lost 4 bases and J lost 0, with 13 bases in between. This CDR3 has 15 residues. CDR3 protein: CSATAPPIAKNIQYF. Written as DNA, the CDR3 is TGCAGTGCTACTGCACCACCCATAGCCAAAAACATTCAGTACTTC.

The chain's CDR3 is CASGAYEQYF. In DNA, the CDR3 is TGTGCCAGCGGGGCTTACGAGCAGTACTTC. The gene calls are TRBV6-1 and TRBJ2-7; tentatively, D is TRBD1 (5 bases). V lost 8 bases, J lost 4 bases, and 6 bases lay in between. Germline CDR1 reads MNHNS; CDR2 reads SASEGT. The CDR3 is 10 amino acids.

This chain connects TRBV11-1 to TRBJ2-7, with TRBD1 matching over 9 bases. The V segment lost 0 bases and the J segment 3 bases; nucleotides outside the gene matches: 3. CDR3 length: 15 residues. The germline V gene encodes CDR1 SGHAT and CDR2 FQDESV (reference sequence). The CDR3 DNA is TGTGCCAGCAGCTTAGCCGGGACAGGGTACTACGAGCAGTACTTC. Translated, it gives CASSLAGTGYYEQYF.

The V and J genes are TRBV30 and TRBJ2-3; D is tentatively TRBD1 or TRBD2 (6 bases each). The CDR3 runs 13 residues. Germline assignment: CDR1 GTSNPN and CDR2 SVGIG (reference sequence). Trimming removed 8 bases from V and 1 base from J, with 13 bases in between. CDR3 region: CALIRGGTDTQYF. The CDR3 bases are TGTGCCCTCATAAGGGGGGGCACAGATACGCAGTATTTT.

The chain has TRBV7-9 and TRBJ2-7; D not resolved. The CDR3 loop spans 13 amino acids. V gave up 3 bases and J gave up 3 bases, with 9 bases separating them. Germline V lookup: CDR1 SEHNR, CDR2 FQNEAQ (reference sequence). CDR3 loop: CASSFSTNYEQYF. CDR3 DNA: TGTGCCAGCAGCTTCAGCACTAACTACGAGCAGTACTTC.

This chain connects TRBV5-1 to TRBJ2-3; no clear D. CDR1 is SGHRS and CDR2 is YFSETQ in the germline V gene. Trimming took 0 bases from V and 7 from J, leaving 6 bases between them. This CDR3 contains 12 residues. CDR3 region: CASSLEGHTQYF. The CDR3, as DNA: TGCGCCAGCAGCTTGGAGGGCCATACGCAGTATTTT.